The next 6 T cell receptor beta chains were all read from a single sample in a study of cytomegalovirus exposure and HLA in healthy donors. The data were produced by immunoSEQ multiplex PCR, yet TCRdb's version contains in-frame clones alone and is incomplete. The sample has tens of thousands of clones, 96% seen once; the top ten hold 0.6% to 0.85%. Sequencing was done on a sample of PBMCs. Source of these receptors: a man aged 18 to 35 in good health and CMV-seronegative.

This clone occurred once. The chain carries TRBV5-1 and TRBJ2-6; possible D gene TRBD1, 6 bases. Trimming took 5 bases from V and 0 from J, leaving 9 bases between them. Germline CDR1 SGHRS, CDR2 YFSETQ. The CDR3 is 15 residues long. DNA for the CDR3: TGCGCCAGCAGTCAGGGGTACTCTGGGGCCAACGTCCTGACTTTC. As protein: CASSQGYSGANVLTF.

J is TRBJ1-5 and V is TRBV2, with 10 bases lining up with TRBD1. The V gene's germline CDR1 is SNHLY and CDR2 FYNNEI. The trim removed 5 bases at V and 7 bases at J, leaving 5 bases unmatched. The CDR3 length is 14 residues. For the CDR3, the DNA is TGTGCCAGCAGTTCCGGGACAGGGGTACAGCCCCAGCATTTT. This codes for CASSSGTGVQPQHF.

The rearrangement uses TRBV7-8 and TRBJ1-2; tentatively, D is TRBD1 (5 bases). With 4 bases removed from V and 4 bases from J, the gap between germline ends came to 25 bases. The CDR3 extends over 18 amino acids. The germline gives CDR1 SGHVS, CDR2 FQNEAQ. The DNA of the CDR3 is TGTGCCAGCAGCTCGGTCCGGAGGGGATTACAGAGGGCCTATGGCTACACCTTC. Translated: CASSSVRRGLQRAYGYTF.

This clone was seen only once. The chain is built from TRBV2 and TRBJ2-5; D gene uncertain. Trimming pared 4 bases from V and 4 bases from J, leaving 4 bases between. CDR3 length: 11 amino acids. From germline, CDR1 is SNHLY and CDR2 FYNNEI. CDR3 in DNA: TGTGCCAGCAGTGGAGGAGAGACCCAGTACTTC. Its protein product is CASSGGETQYF.

J is TRBJ2-7 and V is TRBV27, with 8 bases identical to TRBD2. The CDR3 spans 13 residues. The germline V gene has CDR1 MNHEY and CDR2 SMNVEV (reference sequence). V lost 5 bases and J lost 1; bases outside the gene matches: 1. The CDR3 loop is CASSVAGSYEQYV. The CDR3 bases are TGTGCCAGCAGTGTAGCGGGGTCCTACGAGCAGTACGTC.

This sequence joins TRBV11-2 and TRBJ2-1; D remains unclear. Germline lookup yields CDR1 SGHAT and CDR2 FQNNGV. V was pared by 5 bases and J by 8 bases, with 7 bases between. The CDR3 has 11 residues. The CDR3 sequence: CASSPLDEQFF. CDR3 nucleotides: TGTGCCAGCAGCCCGCTAGATGAGCAGTTCTTC.